The 26 T cell receptor beta chains below were found in one sample sequenced in a study of blood T cell repertoires in COVID-19. This table comes from immunoSEQ multiplex PCR, and its TCRdb copy is limited to in-frame clones, with some not included. The sample has some 250,000 clones, roughly 84% seen once; the top ten hold about 4.5%. Sequenced material: peripheral blood. The source of these receptors is a man in his forties or fifties with active or convalescent COVID-19.

This clone was found once. J is TRBJ1-5 and V is TRBV4-2; D is undetermined. The germline V gene has CDR1 LGHNA and CDR2 YNFKEQ. Trimming shortened V by 1 base and J by 7 bases, and 17 bases separated the two germline ends. The length of the CDR3 is 16 residues. CDR3 bases: TGTGCCAGCAGCCAAGCTGTGGGAGGAGGGAAGCAGCCCCAGCATTTT. Translating gives CASSQAVGGGKQPQHF.

This clone was counted once. The chain employs TRBV5-1 and TRBJ2-3; D might be TRBD2 (6 bases). V was pared by 2 bases and J by 0 bases, with 10 bases between. The CDR3 sequence is 15 residues long. CDR1 and CDR2 (germline): SGHRS, YFSETQ. The CDR3 sequence is CASSFDGTSTDTQYF. In nucleotides, the CDR3 is TGCGCCAGCAGCTTTGACGGGACTAGCACAGATACGCAGTATTTT.

This clone has only a few counts. This chain connects TRBV12-3 or TRBV12-4 to TRBJ1-2, with TRBD1 identical over 8 bases. The CDR3 runs to 12 residues. With V trimmed by 7 bases and J by 6 bases, 4 bases remained unmatched. This chain's CDR3 is CASTRTGNGYTF. CDR3 nucleotides: TGTGCCAGCACAAGGACAGGGAATGGCTACACCTTC.

This chain connects TRBV11-2 to TRBJ2-5; D is perhaps TRBD2 (6 bases). The CDR3 consists of 16 residues. V was pared by 2 bases and J by 2 bases, with 15 bases between. Looked up from germline, CDR1 is SGHAT and CDR2 is FQNNGV. CDR3 sequence reads: CASSLWGMGGQETQYF. As DNA, the CDR3 is TGTGCCAGCAGCTTATGGGGTATGGGGGGTCAAGAGACCCAGTACTTC.

The rearrangement links TRBV7-2 to TRBJ2-5; 8 nucleotides agree with TRBD1. The CDR3 sequence is 15 residues long. Germline-derived CDR1 and CDR2 are SGHTA and FQGNSA. J was trimmed by 5 bases and V by 4 bases; bases with no gene match: 9. CDR3 region: CASSSQQGARETQYF. The DNA for the CDR3 is TGTGCCAGCAGCTCCCAGCAGGGGGCTAGGGAGACCCAGTACTTC.

The chain joins TRBV3-1 (or the pseudogene TRBV3-2) to TRBJ1-1; 8 bases align to TRBD1. The V and J ends lost 4 bases and 10 bases, in that order; junction bases with no gene match: 8. Per germline, CDR1 LGHDT and CDR2 YNNKEL (reference sequence). The CDR3 is made up of 13 amino acids. CDR3 in DNA: TGTGCCAGCAGCCCTATGCCTGACAGGGGAGCTTTCTTT. As protein: CASSPMPDRGAFF.

V and J are TRBV15 and TRBJ2-2; TRBD1 matches 8 bases. Germline-derived CDR1 and CDR2 are LNHNV and YYDKDF (reference sequence). After removal of 4 bases from V and 5 bases from J, the junction contained 3 bases not matched to a gene. The CDR3 is 14 residues long. CDR3 in DNA: TGTGCCACCAGCATTGACAGGGGAACCGGGGAGCTGTTTTTT. As protein: CATSIDRGTGELFF. Full variable domain (missing parts from reference TRBV15 and TRBJ2-2): DAMVIQNPRYQVTQFGKPVTLSCSQTLNHNVMYWYQQKSSQAPKLLFHYYDKDFNNEADTPDNFQSRRPNTSFCFLDIRSPGLGDTAMYLCATSIDRGTGELFFGEGSRLTVL.

This chain links TRBV12-3 or TRBV12-4 with TRBJ2-1, with no clear D. Trimming took 5 bases from V and 6 from J, leaving 8 bases between them. The CDR3 loop spans 12 amino acids. CDR3 loop: CASSDDTNEQFF. DNA for the CDR3: TGTGCCAGCAGTGACGACACCAATGAGCAGTTCTTC.

By frequency in the sample, this clone is medium-sized (0.01 to 0.1%). DNA of the CDR3: TGTGCCAGTAGTATAGACTTGGGGGGGGATGAGCAGTTCTTC. It specifies CASSIDLGGDEQFF. The chain couples TRBV19 to TRBJ2-1, with TRBD2 identical over 7 bases. The CDR3 runs 14 residues. Losses at the gene ends were 0 bases for V and 8 bases for J; bases not matched to a gene: 4. Germline CDR1 reads LNHDA; CDR2 reads SQIVND (reference sequence).

The chain couples TRBV7-6 to TRBJ1-2; 8 nucleotides align to TRBD1. CDR3 length equals 15 residues. Germline loops: CDR1 SGHVS, CDR2 FNYEAQ. The V and J ends lost 0 bases and 4 bases, in that order; junction bases with no gene match: 4. The CDR3 loop reads CASSLAGQAGYGYTF. In nucleotides, the CDR3 is TGTGCCAGCAGCTTAGCGGGACAGGCGGGCTATGGCTACACCTTC.

In its sample, this clone was seen once. The chain uses TRBV5-1 and TRBJ2-2; 9 nucleotides align to TRBD1. Trimming cost V 0 bases and J 6 bases; bases outside gene matches: 3. Germline V gene lookup returns CDR1 SGHRS and CDR2 YFSETQ. The CDR3 spans 15 residues. The CDR3 DNA sequence: TGCGCCAGCAGCTTGGACAGGGGGCAGGCCGGGGAGCTGTTTTTT. Residues: CASSLDRGQAGELFF.

The CDR3 region is CATGSGYTDTQYF. As DNA, the CDR3 is TGTGCCACCGGGTCAGGGTACACAGATACGCAGTATTTT. The rearrangement uses TRBV24-1 and TRBJ2-3, with D perhaps matching TRBD1 (5 bases). The CDR3 is 13 amino acids. CDR1 KGHDR and CDR2 SFDVKD come from the germline V gene. V lost 9 bases, J lost 2 bases, and 11 bases lay in between.

V usage is TRBV12-3 or TRBV12-4 and J usage is TRBJ2-7; a possible D gene is TRBD1 (6 bases). CDR3 length equals 13 residues. V was clipped by 3 bases and J by 3 bases, with 9 bases between them. CDR3 DNA sequence: TGTGCCAGCAGTTTTAGGGGGATCTACGAGCAGTACTTC. Protein sequence: CASSFRGIYEQYF.

The chain uses TRBV30 and TRBJ1-1; D may be TRBD1 (6 bases). The ends were cut back, 5 bases at V and 5 bases at J, with 15 bases in the middle. This CDR3 contains 13 residues. The V gene's germline CDR1 is GTSNPN and CDR2 SVGIG (reference sequence). CDR3 protein: CAWGQGSETEAFF. CDR3 sequence (DNA): TGTGCCTGGGGTCAGGGGAGTGAGACTGAAGCTTTCTTT.

The chain is built from TRBV30 and TRBJ2-7; the D is unclear. Germline CDR1 reads GTSNPN; CDR2 reads SVGIG (reference sequence). The CDR3 is 13 amino acids. The V and J ends lost 0 bases and 6 bases respectively, with 12 bases between them. The CDR3 DNA is TGTGCCTGGAGTGTAAAAAAATCCGGCGAGCAGTACTTC. Amino acids: CAWSVKKSGEQYF.

This sequence joins TRBV11-3 and TRBJ2-7, with 11 bases aligning to TRBD2. V lost 5 bases, J lost 4 bases, and 10 bases stayed unmatched. The CDR3 has 16 residues. Per germline, CDR1 SGHNT and CDR2 YENEEA. Written as DNA, the CDR3 is TGTGCCAGCAGCGGGCGACTAGCGGGGACTTCTTACGAGCAGTACTTC. This encodes CASSGRLAGTSYEQYF.

This clone appeared a few times. The chain employs TRBV2 and TRBJ2-5; D remains unclear. The CDR3 runs 12 residues. The germline V and J ends were trimmed by 6 bases and 5 bases, with 10 bases remaining between them. Germline CDR1 and CDR2: SNHLY and FYNNEI. CDR3 amino acids: CASRPNRETQYF. The CDR3 nucleotides read TGTGCCAGCAGACCCAATCGGGAGACCCAGTACTTC.

The rearrangement links TRBV30 to TRBJ1-4, with no clear D. V gave up 6 bases and J gave up 6 bases, with 17 bases separating them. Per germline, CDR1 GTSNPN and CDR2 SVGIG (reference sequence). The CDR3 runs 14 residues. The CDR3 DNA sequence: TGTGCCTGTGTCGGGAGTTCCGGGTATGAAAAACTGTTTTTT. Amino acid sequence: CACVGSSGYEKLFF.

The chain is built from TRBV5-1 and TRBJ1-2, with D possibly matching TRBD1 (6 bases). The CDR3 contains 17 residues. V dropped 4 bases and J dropped 3 bases, with 22 bases sitting between them. Germline loops: CDR1 SGHRS, CDR2 YFSETQ. CDR3 DNA: TGCGCCAGCAGCCCTGTGGGGGGGGCCGTTTTAGACTATGGCTACACCTTC. Translated: CASSPVGGAVLDYGYTF.

The V call is TRBV24-1, the J call TRBJ2-5; weak D call: TRBD2 (6 bases). The V gene lost 4 bases and the J gene lost 0 bases, with 14 bases spanning the gap. This CDR3 spans 16 amino acids. Looked up from germline, CDR1 is KGHDR and CDR2 is SFDVKD. The CDR3, as DNA: TGTGCCACCAGTGAAGGCCGGGACTGGAACCAAGAGACCCAGTACTTC. Translating it yields CATSEGRDWNQETQYF.

V and J are TRBV6-6 and TRBJ2-2; maybe TRBD1 (6 bases). Germline V gene lookup returns CDR1 MNHNY and CDR2 SVGAGI (reference sequence). CDR3 length: 12 residues. V was shortened by 9 bases and J by 4 bases, with 9 bases between the two germline ends. The CDR3 nucleotides are TGTGCCAGTACAGGGCCCACCGGGGAGCTGTTTTTT. Protein: CASTGPTGELFF.

The chain is built from TRBV4-2 and TRBJ1-6, with D maybe TRBD1 (5 bases). Trimming pared 0 bases from V and 2 bases from J, leaving 11 bases between. Germline-derived CDR1 and CDR2 are LGHNA and YNFKEQ. The CDR3 length is 17 residues. The CDR3 loop reads CASSQDKGNTYNSPLHF. The CDR3 coding sequence is TGTGCCAGCAGCCAAGATAAGGGGAACACCTATAATTCACCCCTCCACTTT.

The count of this clone is one. The DNA of the CDR3 is TGTGCCTGGAGTGCCACGGGGGTTGCCGGGGAGCTGTTTTTT. This gives the protein CAWSATGVAGELFF. The V call is TRBV30, the J call TRBJ2-2, with D possibly matching TRBD2 (6 bases). This CDR3 is 14 amino acids long. V lost 1 base to trimming and J lost 6 bases, with 12 bases between them. Germline assignment: CDR1 GTSNPN and CDR2 SVGIG (reference sequence).

The chain couples TRBV28 to TRBJ1-6; 7 bases align to TRBD1. The CDR3 spans 15 residues. After removal of 2 bases from V and 13 bases from J, the junction contained 11 bases not matched to a gene. Germline lookup yields CDR1 MDHEN and CDR2 SYDVKM. The CDR3 DNA sequence: TGTGCCAGCAGTTTACATCCGGGACAGAGAATCCCCCTCCACTTT. Protein sequence: CASSLHPGQRIPLHF.

Only one count was recorded for this clone. CDR3 DNA sequence: TGTGCCATCTCTTGGGCCAACTACAATGAGCAGTTCTTC. Its translation is CAISWANYNEQFF. This rearrangement joins TRBV10-3 to TRBJ2-1; D is uncertain. The CDR3 is 13 amino acids. The germline V gene has CDR1 ENHRY and CDR2 SYGVKD. Trimming left V 8 bases short and J 3 bases short, with 11 bases between.

V and J are TRBV30 and TRBJ1-1; D perhaps matches TRBD1 (5 bases). This CDR3 has 15 amino acids. V gave up 0 bases and J gave up 2 bases, with 13 bases separating them. Germline CDR1 reads GTSNPN; CDR2 reads SVGIG (reference sequence). CDR3 sequence reads: CAWSVGARPNTEAFF. Here the CDR3 DNA reads TGTGCCTGGAGTGTAGGGGCACGGCCCAACACTGAAGCTTTCTTT.